This T cell receptor (beta chain) was recorded in a study of cytomegalovirus exposure and HLA in healthy donors. Study summary: There were fewer than 130 million unique TCR beta sequences, drawn from about 179 million T cells, in an earlier analysis. Study results and limitations: In a later analysis, V- and J-gene trimming of beta chains associated with a DCLRE1C missense variant, replicated independently. Confirmation was obtained in vitro that three CMV-associated chains are specific for CMV antigens. An ancestry cluster, one associated with Asian ancestry, reportedly showed fewer N-insertions than the roughly 670-donor mean in a later analysis.

Of note for this clone: Its specificity is not known.

This CDR3 region has 16 residues. The V end lost 1 base, the J end lost 2 bases, and 15 bases lay between the germline ends. Germline CDR1 reads SGDLS; CDR2 reads YYNGEE. Both 60 Vbeta primers and 13 Jbeta primers went into the PCR. Method: immunoSEQ multiplex PCR; TCRdb's copy keeps in-frame clones and lacks some. This sample has about 160,000 clones; about 76% occur once, and the top ten carry around 2.1%. This sequence joins TRBV9 and TRBJ1-2; perhaps TRBD1 as D (5 bases). Source material: PBMCs. The sequence was collected from a female donor in good health and CMV-seronegative. The CDR3 DNA reads TGTGCCAGCAGCGTATATGCGATGGGGCAGAACTATGGCTACACCTTC. Its translation: CASSVYAMGQNYGYTF.